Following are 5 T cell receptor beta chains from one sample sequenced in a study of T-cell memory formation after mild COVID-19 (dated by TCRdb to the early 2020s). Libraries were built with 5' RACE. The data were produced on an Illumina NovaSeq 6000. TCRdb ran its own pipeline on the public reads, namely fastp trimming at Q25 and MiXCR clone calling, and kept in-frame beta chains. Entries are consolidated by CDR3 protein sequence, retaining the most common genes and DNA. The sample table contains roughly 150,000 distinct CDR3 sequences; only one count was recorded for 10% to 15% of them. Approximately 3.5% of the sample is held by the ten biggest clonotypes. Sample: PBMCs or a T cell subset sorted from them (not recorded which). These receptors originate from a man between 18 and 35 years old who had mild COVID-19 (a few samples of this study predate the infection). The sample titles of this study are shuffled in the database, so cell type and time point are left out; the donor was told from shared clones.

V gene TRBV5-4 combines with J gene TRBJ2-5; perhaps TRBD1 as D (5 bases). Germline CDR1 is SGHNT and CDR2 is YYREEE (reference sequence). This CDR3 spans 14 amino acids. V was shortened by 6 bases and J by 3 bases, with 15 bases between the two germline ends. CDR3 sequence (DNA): TGTGCCAGCACACTTTGGCAGGGTGAAGAGACCCAGTACTTC. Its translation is CASTLWQGEETQYF.

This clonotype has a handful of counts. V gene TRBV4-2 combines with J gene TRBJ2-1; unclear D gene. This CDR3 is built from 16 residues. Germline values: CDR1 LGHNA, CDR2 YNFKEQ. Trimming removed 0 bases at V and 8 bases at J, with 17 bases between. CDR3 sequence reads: CASSQEGHGVIDEQFF. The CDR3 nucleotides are TGTGCCAGCAGCCAAGAGGGTCATGGCGTCATCGATGAGCAGTTCTTC.

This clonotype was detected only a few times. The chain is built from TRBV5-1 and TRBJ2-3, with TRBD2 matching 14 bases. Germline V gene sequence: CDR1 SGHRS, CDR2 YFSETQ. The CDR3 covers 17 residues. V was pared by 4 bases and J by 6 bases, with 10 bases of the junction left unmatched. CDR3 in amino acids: CASSIGTSGGGSDTQYF. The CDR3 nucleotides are TGCGCCAGCAGCATCGGGACTAGCGGGGGAGGCTCGGATACGCAGTATTTT.

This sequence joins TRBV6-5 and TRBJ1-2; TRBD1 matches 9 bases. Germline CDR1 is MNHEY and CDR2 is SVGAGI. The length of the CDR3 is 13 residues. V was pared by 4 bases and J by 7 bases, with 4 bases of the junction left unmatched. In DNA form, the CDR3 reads TGTGCCAGCAGTTCAGGACAGGGGTTTGGCTACACCTTC. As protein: CASSSGQGFGYTF.

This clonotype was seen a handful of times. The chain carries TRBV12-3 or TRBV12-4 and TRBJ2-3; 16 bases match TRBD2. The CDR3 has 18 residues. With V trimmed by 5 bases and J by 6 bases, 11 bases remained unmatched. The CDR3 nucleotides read TGTGCCAGCAGTCTGGGGACTAGCGGGGGGGCCGGGATTGATACGCAGTATTTT. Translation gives CASSLGTSGGAGIDTQYF.